Below, one T cell receptor beta chain is given with its context. No much larger clonotype is one base removed from it; base qualities were not supplied. The time point label here, explained by the study, means: sampled during acute HIV-1 infection (about 23-92 days post infection). Peripheral blood mononuclear cells were isolated from leukapheresis or whole blood by Ficoll density gradient separation and then cryopreserved. Resting antigen-specific CD8+ T cells were identified by staining thawed PBMCs with HLA class I tetramers loaded with the NAE or AE epitope, without stimulation. A BD FACS Aria III was used to sort single CD8+ T cells into 96-well plates that contained lysis buffer. This sample stems from a study of CD8 T cells and mutated HIV epitopes (dated by TCRdb to about 2021). Background for the entire study: The acutely infected subjects were chosen according to the epitope form in the transmitted founder virus of each subject and according to the ELISpot responses of each subject. TL10, KY11, RF10 and TY8 were used as the epitopes. Single-cell TCR alpha/beta chains were sequenced from CD8+ T cells specific for the non-adapted (NAE) and adapted (AE) forms of four HIV Nef epitopes. The same epitope was not tested in every subject, and RF10 was the only epitope examined in both acute and chronic HIV infection. Under ten chronically and a few acutely HIV-infected subjects were included in the cohort. Out of the 165 subjects screened, just a subset fulfilled the criteria needed for sorting epitope-specific T cells. General conclusions and limits of the study: Multiple alpha and beta chain CDR3s were present in some wells, and only cells with both an alpha and a beta chain were included. Dual tetramer+ cells showed higher clonality in chronic than acute subjects (mean difference roughly 0.3), but the study lacked power to detect a significant difference. Only the acutely infected subjects showed single-reactive CD8+ T cells, which suggests possible clonal selection between acute and chronic infection. The main limitations were acknowledged to be the small number of subjects and the diverse clinical presentations of the subjects.

Library generation was performed with single-cell sequencing. Single-cell cDNA was made with a method adapted from Smart-seq2 and MARS-Seq that used oligo-dT primers carrying well-specific UMIs and KAPA HiFi first-round PCR. Pooled first-round products underwent nested PCR with template-switch oligo forward primers and barcoded reverse primers specific to the TCR alpha and beta chains. Products were purified with AMPure XP, indexed with TruSeq adapters, and quantified with the KAPA Universal qPCR Library Quantification Kit. TCR libraries were sequenced on an Illumina MiSeq with 2x300 bp paired-end chemistry. Processing in the source paper ran as follows. After quality filtering, reads were demultiplexed to wells, mapped to the TCRA and TCRB loci, assigned to clonotypes using MiXCR, and analysed in VGAS. A modified version of the VDJfasta platform was used to deconvolute the TCR data. CDR3 overlap between plates was analysed to rule out large-scale cross-plate contamination. To calculate clonality, the ratio of unique productive CDR3s to total productive CDR3s was subtracted from one. Clones were called with MiXCR by TCRdb after fastp trimmed the public reads at Q25, and only in-frame beta chains were retained. Each entry is one CDR3 protein sequence, shown with its most common DNA and genes. These V and J calls rely on TCRdb rather than the paper's analysis. The sample includes 710 or so distinct CDR3 sequences, with roughly 52% observed a single time. About 54% of the sample is taken by the ten largest.

CDR1 and CDR2 (DFQATT, SNEGSKA) derive from the germline V gene (reference sequence). From cysteine to phenylalanine, the CDR3 is 15 amino acids long. This entry keeps only the CDR3 DNA: 45 bases, framed from base 1. V lost 6 bases and J lost 3 bases, and the count of bases not matched to a germline gene is 10. The clonotype was recovered from a man aged 25-45 years with HIV-1 infection. The specimen was CD8+ T cells sorted from blood by dual tetramer staining, collected during acute HIV infection. In the paper's terms, the cell subset or site label means: cells binding both NAE and AE RF10 tetramers (cross-reactive), unstimulated. The chain was built from TRBV20-1 and TRBJ2-7; TRBD2 aligns with 11 central bases. The CDR3 is CSASSPTSGVYEQYF. The DNA sequence is TGCAGTGCCAGCAGCCCGACTAGCGGGGTCTACGAGCAGTACTTC.